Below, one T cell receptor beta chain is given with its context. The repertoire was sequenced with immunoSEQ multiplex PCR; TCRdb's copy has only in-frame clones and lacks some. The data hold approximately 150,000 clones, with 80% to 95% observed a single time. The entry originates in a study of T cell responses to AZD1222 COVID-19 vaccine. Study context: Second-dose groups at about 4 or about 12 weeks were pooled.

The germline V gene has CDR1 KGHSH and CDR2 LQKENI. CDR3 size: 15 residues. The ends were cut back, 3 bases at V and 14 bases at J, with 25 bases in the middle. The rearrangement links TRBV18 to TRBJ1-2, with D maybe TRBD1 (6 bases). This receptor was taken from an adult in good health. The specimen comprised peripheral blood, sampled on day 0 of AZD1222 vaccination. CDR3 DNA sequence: TGTGCCAGCTCACCTGGTGGACAGTCCCAGACTAGCAGAACCTTC. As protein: CASSPGGQSQTSRTF.